This T cell receptor (beta chain) came from a study of graft-versus-host responses after intestinal transplantation. General observations from the study: An association linked early post-transplant HvG declines with peak circulating GvH clone levels.

CDR3 size: 16 residues. Assay: immunoSEQ multiplex PCR; the TCRdb copy retains only in-frame clones and omits some. Of 9,500 to 14,000 clones listed, approximately 93% are singletons. Time point described: postoperative day 105 after intestinal transplantation (dayNNNN = postoperative day). On this clone: The target antigen is unknown.

This specimen was PBMCs, taken 105 days after intestinal transplantation. The V call is TRBV12-2, the J call TRBJ1-4. TRBV12-2 is a listed pseudogene. The origin of this receptor is a human patient who received an intestinal transplant, so some T cells may come from the graft donor. This chain's CDR3 is CASRPHPGSTNEKLFF. The DNA for the CDR3 is TGTGCAAGTCGCCCCCACCCCGGGTCAACTAATGAAAAACTGTTTTTT.